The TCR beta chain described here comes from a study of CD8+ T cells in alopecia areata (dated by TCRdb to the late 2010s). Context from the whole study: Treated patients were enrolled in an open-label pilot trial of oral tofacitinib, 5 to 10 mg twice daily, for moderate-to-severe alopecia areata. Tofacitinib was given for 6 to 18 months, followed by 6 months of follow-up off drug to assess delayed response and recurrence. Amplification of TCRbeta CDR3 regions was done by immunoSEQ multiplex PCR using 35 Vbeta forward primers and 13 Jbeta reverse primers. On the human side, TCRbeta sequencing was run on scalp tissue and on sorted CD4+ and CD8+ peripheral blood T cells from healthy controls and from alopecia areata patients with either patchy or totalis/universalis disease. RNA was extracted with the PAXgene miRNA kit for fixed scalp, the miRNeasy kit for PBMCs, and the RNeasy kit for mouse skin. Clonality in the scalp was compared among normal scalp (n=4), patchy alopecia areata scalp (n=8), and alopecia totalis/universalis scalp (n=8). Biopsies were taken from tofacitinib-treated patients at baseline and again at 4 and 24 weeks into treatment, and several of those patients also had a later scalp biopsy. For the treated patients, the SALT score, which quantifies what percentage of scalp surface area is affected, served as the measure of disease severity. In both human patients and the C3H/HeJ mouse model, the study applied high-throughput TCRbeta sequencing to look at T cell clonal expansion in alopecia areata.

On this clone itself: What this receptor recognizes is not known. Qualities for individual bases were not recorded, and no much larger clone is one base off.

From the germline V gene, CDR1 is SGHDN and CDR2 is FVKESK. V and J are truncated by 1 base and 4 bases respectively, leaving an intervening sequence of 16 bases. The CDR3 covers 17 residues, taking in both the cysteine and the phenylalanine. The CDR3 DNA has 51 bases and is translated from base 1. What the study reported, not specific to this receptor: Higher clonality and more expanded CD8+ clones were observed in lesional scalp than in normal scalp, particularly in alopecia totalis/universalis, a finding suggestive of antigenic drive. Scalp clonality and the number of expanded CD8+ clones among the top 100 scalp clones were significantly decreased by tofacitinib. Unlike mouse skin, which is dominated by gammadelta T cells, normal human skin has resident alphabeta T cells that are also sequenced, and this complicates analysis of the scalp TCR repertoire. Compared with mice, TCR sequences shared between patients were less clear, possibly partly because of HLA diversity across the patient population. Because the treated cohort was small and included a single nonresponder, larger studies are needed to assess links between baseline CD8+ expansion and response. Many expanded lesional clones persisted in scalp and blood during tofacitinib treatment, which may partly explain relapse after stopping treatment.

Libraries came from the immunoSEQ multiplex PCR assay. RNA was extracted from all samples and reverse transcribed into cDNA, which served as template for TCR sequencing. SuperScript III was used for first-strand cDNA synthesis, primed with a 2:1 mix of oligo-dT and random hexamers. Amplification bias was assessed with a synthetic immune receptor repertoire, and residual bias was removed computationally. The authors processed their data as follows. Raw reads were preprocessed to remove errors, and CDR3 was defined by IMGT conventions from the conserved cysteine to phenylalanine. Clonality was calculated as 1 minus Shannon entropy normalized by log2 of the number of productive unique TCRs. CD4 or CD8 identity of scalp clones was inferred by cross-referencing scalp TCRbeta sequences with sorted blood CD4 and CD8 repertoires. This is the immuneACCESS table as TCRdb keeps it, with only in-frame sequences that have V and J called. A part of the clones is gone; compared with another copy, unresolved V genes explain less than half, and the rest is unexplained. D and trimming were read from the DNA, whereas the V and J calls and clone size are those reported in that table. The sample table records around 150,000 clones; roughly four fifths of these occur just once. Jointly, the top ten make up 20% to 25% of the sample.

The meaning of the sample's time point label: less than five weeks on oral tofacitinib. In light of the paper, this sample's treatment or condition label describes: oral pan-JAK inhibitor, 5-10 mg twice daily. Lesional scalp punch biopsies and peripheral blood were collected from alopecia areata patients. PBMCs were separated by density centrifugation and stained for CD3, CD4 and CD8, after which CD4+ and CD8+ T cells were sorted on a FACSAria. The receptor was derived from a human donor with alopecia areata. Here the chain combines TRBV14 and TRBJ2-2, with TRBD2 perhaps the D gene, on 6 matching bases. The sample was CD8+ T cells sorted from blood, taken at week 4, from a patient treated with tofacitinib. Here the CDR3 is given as CASSQGLAYPFTGELFF. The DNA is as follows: TGTGCCAGCAGCCAAGGTCTAGCGTACCCTTTCACCGGGGAGCTGTTTTTT.